This paragraph reports one T cell receptor (beta chain). Its antigen target is currently unknown. The input lacks base qualities; no much larger clone sits a single base away. Looking up the germline V gene yields CDR1 SQVTM and CDR2 ANQGSEA. V lost 4 bases and J lost 4 bases; the stretch between them is 7 bases long. The CDR3 holds 11 amino acids from the cysteine to the phenylalanine. CDR3 DNA only is kept here, 33 bases in frame from base 1. The data were obtained in a study of shared clonotypes between healthy human individuals (dated by TCRdb to the early 2020s). As for the study more broadly: The cohort comprised a couple of women and a few men aged 18 to 49 years. Per donor, three plates each were used for CD4 naive and CD4 memory, two for CD8 naive, and one for CD8 memory. Blood TCR repertoires of a handful of healthy adults were deeply sequenced to estimate repertoire size and the extent of clonotype sharing between individuals. To increase sequencing depth and limit assay-specific biases, TCR repertoire library preparation and sequencing were carried out by different laboratories using diverse techniques. Per donor, leukapheresis produced somewhere between about 0.94 and 10 billion PBMCs. Here is what the overall study found, with its caveats: Larger estimated clonotype richness was generally found for naive subsets than for memory subsets. Clonotypes shared by all four sorted-subset donors showed higher generation probabilities than non-shared clonotypes. Approximately 5% of naive CD4, 3.5% of naive CD8, approximately 2.2% of memory CD4, and 0.4% of memory CD8 clonotypes were shared across a few donors. Pairwise subsampling indicated that sequencing depth was expected to affect the degree of clonotype sharing among donors. Rarefaction of sorted-subset datasets indicated incomplete sequencing despite the large sequencing depth. The small number of donors limited the genetic and exposure-history diversity represented. Sampling was restricted to blood, and TCR repertoires in tissue are likely to differ from TCR repertoires in blood.

Using the deep immunoSEQ assay, TCR CDR3 regions were amplified from genomic DNA by multiplex PCR. Genomic DNA extracted from each cell subset was distributed evenly over all wells of several immunoSEQ 96-well plates, and each plate served as one replicate. For sorted subsets, approximately 190 ng of genomic DNA, equivalent to 25,000 to 30,000 T cell genomes, went into each replicate PCR. Purified libraries were measured with a Qubit 3.0 fluorometer, size-checked on a Bioanalyzer 2100, and measured again with the KAPA Library Quantification kit. Each immunoSEQ 96-well plate was sequenced on its own single-read 150-cycle Illumina NextSeq 550 flow cell. Per the original workflow: Because the immunoSEQ output held only junctional sequences and lacked quality scores, the filtering could not match the filtering applied to full-length reads. To assign V/J genes and CDR3, sequences were annotated against IMGT germline references using PyIR, a Python wrapper for IgBLAST v1.9. Reads were filtered out if the reads had weak V/J assignments (E-value above 1e-6), no CDR3, stop codons, out-of-frame junctions, or ambiguous translated residues. V3J clonotypes were defined by identical inferred V gene, J gene, and CDR3 amino acid sequence. Percentage overlap between repertoires was calculated by dividing the number of shared unique clonotypes by the size of the smaller repertoire. Three approaches were used to assess repertoire richness: RTK rarefaction, the Chao1 estimator, and Recon v2.1 estimates of unobserved clonotypes. For all TCRbeta clonotypes obtained by the gDNA method from a handful of donors, generation probabilities were computed with OLGA. The table was pulled from immuneACCESS by TCRdb, which kept in-frame rearrangements only. Such tables lose some clones; where checked, under half of the loss comes from unresolved V genes, and the rest has no known cause. The V and J calls and clone size come from that table; D and trimming were worked out from the DNA. Here the sample has under 2,500,000 clones; approximately 95% occur a single time. The top ten hold more than 0.1% of the sample.

Healthy HIV-negative adults with no recently reported acute infections or vaccinations were included as donors. Only Caucasian adults living in Nashville, Tennessee, USA were represented among the donors. Magnetic negative selection was used to enrich CD4+ T cells, after which naive cells were positively selected on CD45RA and the negative fraction became the memory subset. Blood was collected by leukapheresis, and PBMCs were isolated by Ficoll-Histopaque density gradient centrifugation and then cryopreserved in liquid nitrogen vapor phase. Analytical flow cytometry was used to check the purity and quantity of each magnetically sorted T cell population. Genomic DNA was isolated from every sorted fraction and measured by UV absorbance on a Nanodrop 2000c.

The origin of this receptor is a man aged 18 to 30 in good health. The sequencing sample was made of naive CD4+ T cells sorted from blood. This sample's cell subset or site label indicates: CD45RA+ positively selected. Here the chain combines TRBV29-1 and TRBJ1-2, and the D gene may be TRBD1, 5 bases matching. The nucleotide sequence reads TGCAGCGTTGGCGGGGCCTATGGCTACACCTTC. Translated, it gives CSVGGAYGYTF.